This record looks at one T cell receptor beta chain sequence and its context. The ends were cut back, 2 bases at V and 10 bases at J, with 11 bases in the middle. Germline V gene data show CDR1 as MDHEN and CDR2 as SYDVKM. The CDR3 covers 13 residues. The data originate from a study of glioma-infiltrating T cells after dendritic cell vaccination. On the study more broadly: Samples are from glioblastoma patients in Phase I and II dendritic cell vaccine trials.

Documented time point: after dendritic cell vaccination, including at tumor progression/relapse. Dendritic cells derived from monocytes and pulsed with autologous tumor lysate formed the vaccine. Only patients with spare fresh-frozen tumor and over two years of follow-up were included. Primers: 60 V beta forward and 13 J beta reverse. The table came from immunoSEQ multiplex PCR; TCRdb's copy has only in-frame clones and leaves some out. In the table there are just over 2,500 clones, approximately 85% of which are singletons. The chain couples TRBV28 to TRBJ1-4; unclear D gene. The sequence was obtained from a human donor with glioblastoma. This material consisted of tumor tissue, taken after dendritic cell vaccination. CDR3 in amino acids: CASSLRGFGKLFF. For the CDR3, the DNA is TGTGCCAGCAGTTTAAGAGGGTTTGGAAAACTGTTTTTT.